The source of this TCR beta chain is a study of T cells in localized non-small cell lung cancer. Broader study findings: In adjacent lung, a median roughly 62 of the top 100 tumor clones were found. With higher T cell density in blood came longer overall survival. Sequencing was restricted to one tumor region; therefore, heterogeneity remains possible.

Trimming took 5 bases from V and 0 from J; bases not matched to a gene: 8. The CDR3 spans 16 residues. In germline, CDR1 is MDHEN, CDR2 SYDVKM. As regards this clone: Its antigen remains unknown.

TCRdb's table, derived via immunoSEQ multiplex PCR, lists solely in-frame clones and lacks some. The table shows roughly 16,000 clones, with about 88% occurring only once. This chain uses TRBV28 with TRBJ1-2, with TRBD1 matching 8 bases. The sample was peripheral blood, taken before any cancer treatment. The sequence came from an older male donor with stage I lung adenocarcinoma. The CDR3 reads CASSIWTGLTNYGYTF. In DNA form, the CDR3 reads TGTGCCAGCAGTATCTGGACAGGGTTAACTAACTATGGCTACACCTTC.